This T cell receptor beta chain was identified during a study of T cell repertoires in cytomegalovirus infection. The CDR3 is made up of 17 amino acids. V shed 5 bases and J 7 bases; nucleotides not matched to a gene: 10. CDR1 is LNHDA and CDR2 is SQIVND in the germline V gene (reference sequence). Regarding this clonotype: Its antigen remains unknown.

TCRdb analysed the reads with MiXCR anew, one entry per CDR3 protein. The table shows 370,000 or so distinct CDR3 sequences, with about 35% occurring only once. The material was cultured PBMCs, obtained from culture after CMV antigen stimulation. The chain carries TRBV19 and TRBJ2-1; 14 nucleotides align to TRBD2. This clonotype originated in a human donor in good health (CMV status not recorded). Some clones in this sample may be carry-over from other donors' samples. CDR3 protein: CASSEGTSGSFGNEQFF. CDR3 nucleotide sequence: TGTGCCAGTAGTGAGGGGACTAGCGGGAGTTTTGGGAATGAGCAGTTCTTC.